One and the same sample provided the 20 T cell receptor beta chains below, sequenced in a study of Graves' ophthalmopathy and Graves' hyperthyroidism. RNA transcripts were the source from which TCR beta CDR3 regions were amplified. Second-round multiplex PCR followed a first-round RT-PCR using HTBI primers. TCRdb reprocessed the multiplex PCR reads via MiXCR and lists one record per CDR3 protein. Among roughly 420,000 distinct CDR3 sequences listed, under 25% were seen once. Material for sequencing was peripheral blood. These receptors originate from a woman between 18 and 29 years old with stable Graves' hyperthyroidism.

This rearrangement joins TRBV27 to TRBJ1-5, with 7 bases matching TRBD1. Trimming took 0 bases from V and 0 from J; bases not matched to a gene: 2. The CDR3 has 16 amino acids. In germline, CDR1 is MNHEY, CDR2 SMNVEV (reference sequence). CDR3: CASSLSGGYSNQPQHF. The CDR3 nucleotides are TGTGCCAGCAGTTTATCAGGGGGCTATAGCAATCAGCCCCAGCATTTT.

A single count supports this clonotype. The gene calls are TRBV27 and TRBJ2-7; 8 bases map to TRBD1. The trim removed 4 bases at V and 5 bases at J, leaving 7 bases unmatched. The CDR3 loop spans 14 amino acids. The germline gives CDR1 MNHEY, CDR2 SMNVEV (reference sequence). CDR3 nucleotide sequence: TGTGCCAGCAGTTCGGCGGACAGGGTCAACGAGCAGTACTTC. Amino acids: CASSSADRVNEQYF.

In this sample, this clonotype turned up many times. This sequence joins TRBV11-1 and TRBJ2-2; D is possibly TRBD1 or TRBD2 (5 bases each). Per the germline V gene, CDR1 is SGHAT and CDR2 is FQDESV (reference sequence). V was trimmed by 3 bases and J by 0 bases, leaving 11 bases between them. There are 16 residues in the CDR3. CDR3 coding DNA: TGTGCCAGCAGCTTTGATGGGGGACCGAACACCGGGGAGCTGTTTTTT. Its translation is CASSFDGGPNTGELFF.

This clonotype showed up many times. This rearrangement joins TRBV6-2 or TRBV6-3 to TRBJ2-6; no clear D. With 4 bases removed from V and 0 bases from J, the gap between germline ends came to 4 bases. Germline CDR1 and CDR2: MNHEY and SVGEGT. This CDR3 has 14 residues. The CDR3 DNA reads TGTGCCAGCAGTTTTATCTCTGGGGCCAACGTCCTGACTTTC. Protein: CASSFISGANVLTF.

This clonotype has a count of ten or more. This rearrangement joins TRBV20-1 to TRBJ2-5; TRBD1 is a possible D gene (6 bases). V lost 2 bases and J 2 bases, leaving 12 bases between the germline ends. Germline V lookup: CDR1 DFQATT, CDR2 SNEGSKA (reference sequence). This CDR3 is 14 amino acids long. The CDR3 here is CSARYQGSQETQYF. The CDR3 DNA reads TGCAGTGCTAGATACCAGGGGTCTCAAGAGACCCAGTACTTC.

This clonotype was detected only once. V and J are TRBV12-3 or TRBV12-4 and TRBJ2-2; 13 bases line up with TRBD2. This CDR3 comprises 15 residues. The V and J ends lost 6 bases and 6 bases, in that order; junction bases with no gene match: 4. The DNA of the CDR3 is TGTGCCAGCAGGCCCACTAGCGGGAGGGCCGGGGAGCTGTTTTTT. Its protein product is CASRPTSGRAGELFF.

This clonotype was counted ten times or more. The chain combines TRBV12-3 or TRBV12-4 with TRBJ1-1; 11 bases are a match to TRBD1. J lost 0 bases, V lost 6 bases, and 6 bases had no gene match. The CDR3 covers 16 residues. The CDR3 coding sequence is TGTGCCAGCAGCCCTTGGACAGGGGGCCTGAACACTGAAGCTTTCTTT. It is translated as CASSPWTGGLNTEAFF.

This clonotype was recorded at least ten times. The CDR3 nucleotides read TGTGCCAGCAGTTTGGGGGACAGTATGTACGAGCAGTACTTC. The encoded protein is CASSLGDSMYEQYF. J is TRBJ2-7 and V is TRBV27; 7 bases map to TRBD1. Trimming cost V 3 bases and J 4 bases; bases outside gene matches: 6. Germline CDR1 is MNHEY and CDR2 is SMNVEV (reference sequence). CDR3 length: 14 amino acids.

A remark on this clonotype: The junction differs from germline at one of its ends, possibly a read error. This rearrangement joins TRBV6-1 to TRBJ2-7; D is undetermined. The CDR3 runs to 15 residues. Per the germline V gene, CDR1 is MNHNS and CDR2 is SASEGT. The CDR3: CASSEPGIALYDQYF. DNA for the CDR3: TGTGCCAGCAGTGAACCTGGTATCGCACTTTACGATCAGTACTTC.

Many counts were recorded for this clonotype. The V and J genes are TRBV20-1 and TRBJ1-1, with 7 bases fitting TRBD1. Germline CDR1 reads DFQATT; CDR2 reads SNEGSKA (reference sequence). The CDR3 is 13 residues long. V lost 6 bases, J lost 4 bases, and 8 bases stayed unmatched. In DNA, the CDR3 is TGCAGTGCGCCAAAGCCAGGGGGCACTGAAGCTTTCTTT. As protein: CSAPKPGGTEAFF.

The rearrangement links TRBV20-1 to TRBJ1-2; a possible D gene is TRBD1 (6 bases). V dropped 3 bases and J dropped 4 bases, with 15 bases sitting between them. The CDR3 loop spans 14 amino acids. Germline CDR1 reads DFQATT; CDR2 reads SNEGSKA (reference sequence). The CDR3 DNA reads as TGCAGTGCTAGGGGGGCTGGGGGGAGCTATGGCTACACCTTC. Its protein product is CSARGAGGSYGYTF.

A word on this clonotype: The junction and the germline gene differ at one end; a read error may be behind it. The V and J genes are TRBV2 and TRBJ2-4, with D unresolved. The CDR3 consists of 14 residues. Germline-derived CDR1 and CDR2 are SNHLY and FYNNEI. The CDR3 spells CASSVQRRKNIKYF. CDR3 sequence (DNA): TGTGCCAGCAGTGTGCAGAGAAGAAAAAACATTAAGTACTTC.

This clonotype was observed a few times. The CDR3 nucleotides are TGTGCCAGCTCACCGGGGGGCACAAACTATGGCTACACCTTC. The encoded protein is CASSPGGTNYGYTF. The rearrangement links TRBV18 to TRBJ1-2; the D gene is possibly TRBD1 (6 bases). V lost 3 bases and J 2 bases, leaving 10 bases between the germline ends. This CDR3 region has 14 residues. Germline V CDR1 and CDR2: KGHSH, LQKENI.

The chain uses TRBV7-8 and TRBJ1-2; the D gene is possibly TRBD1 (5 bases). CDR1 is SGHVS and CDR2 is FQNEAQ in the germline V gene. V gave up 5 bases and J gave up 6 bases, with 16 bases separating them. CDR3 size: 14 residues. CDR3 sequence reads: CASSGRVGLNGYTF. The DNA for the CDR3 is TGTGCCAGCAGCGGCAGGGTAGGGTTGAATGGCTACACCTTC.

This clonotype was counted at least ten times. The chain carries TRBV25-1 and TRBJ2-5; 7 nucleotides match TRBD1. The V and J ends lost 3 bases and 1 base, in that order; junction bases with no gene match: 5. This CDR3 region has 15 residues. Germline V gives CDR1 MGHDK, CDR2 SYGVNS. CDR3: CASSDQGQTQETQYF. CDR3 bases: TGTGCCAGCAGTGACCAGGGACAGACCCAAGAGACCCAGTACTTC. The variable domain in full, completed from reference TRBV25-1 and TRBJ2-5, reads EADIYQTPRYLVIGTGKKITLECSQTMGHDKMYWYQQDPGMELHLIHYSYGVNSTEKGDLSSESTVSRIRTEHFPLTLESARPSHTSQYLCASSDQGQTQETQYFGPGTRLLVL.

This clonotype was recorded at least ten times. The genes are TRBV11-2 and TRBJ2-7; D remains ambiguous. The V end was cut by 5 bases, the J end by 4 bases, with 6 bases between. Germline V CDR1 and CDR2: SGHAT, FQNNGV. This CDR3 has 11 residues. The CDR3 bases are TGTGCCAGCAGCACAGCATACGAGCAGTACTTC. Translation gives CASSTAYEQYF. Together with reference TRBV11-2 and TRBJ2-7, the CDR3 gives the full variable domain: EAGVAQSPRYKIIEKRQSVAFWCNPISGHATLYWYQQILGQGPKLLIQFQNNGVVDDSQLPKDRFSAERLKGVDSTLKIQPAKLEDSAVYLCASSTAYEQYFGPGTRLTVT.

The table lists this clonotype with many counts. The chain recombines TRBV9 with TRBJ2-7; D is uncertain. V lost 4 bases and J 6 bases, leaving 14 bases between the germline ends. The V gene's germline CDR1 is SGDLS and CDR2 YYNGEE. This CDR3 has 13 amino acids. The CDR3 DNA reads TGTGCCAGCAGCACAAATTTACAGAGCGAGCAGTACTTC. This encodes CASSTNLQSEQYF.

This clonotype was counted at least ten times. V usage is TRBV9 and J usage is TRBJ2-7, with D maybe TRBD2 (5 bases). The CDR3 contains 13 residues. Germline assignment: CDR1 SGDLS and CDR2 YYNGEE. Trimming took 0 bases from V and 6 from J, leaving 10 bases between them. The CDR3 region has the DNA TGTGCCAGCAGCGTAGGCCCGGACTCCGAGCAGTACTTC. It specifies CASSVGPDSEQYF.

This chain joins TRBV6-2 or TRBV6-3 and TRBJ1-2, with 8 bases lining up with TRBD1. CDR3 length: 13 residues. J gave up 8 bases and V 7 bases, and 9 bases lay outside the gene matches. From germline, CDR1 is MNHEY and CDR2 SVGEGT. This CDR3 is CASNYYRGTGYTF. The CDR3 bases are TGTGCCAGCAATTATTACAGGGGGACGGGCTACACCTTC.

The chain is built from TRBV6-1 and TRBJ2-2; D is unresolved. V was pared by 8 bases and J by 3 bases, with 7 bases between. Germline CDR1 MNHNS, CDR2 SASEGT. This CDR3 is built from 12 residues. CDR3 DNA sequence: TGTGCCAGCGCGAAAGACACCGGGGAGCTGTTTTTT. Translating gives CASAKDTGELFF.